This T cell receptor (beta chain) stems from a study of blood T cell repertoires in COVID-19. The wider study: Cohort 3 recovery required two negative PCRs, clearance, or symptom resolution.

The CDR3 is 17 amino acids. Trimming cost V 5 bases and J 1 base; bases outside gene matches: 10. Germline V gene sequence: CDR1 MNHEY, CDR2 SVGEGT. As handled by the study authors: Nucleated cell number was recorded as an estimate derived from reference gene primer amplification. The table came from immunoSEQ multiplex PCR; TCRdb's copy has only in-frame clones and leaves some out. That table supplies the V and J calls and clone size; D and trimming were determined from the DNA. The table includes under 300,000 clones, around 90% detected once. The chain links TRBV6-2 or TRBV6-3 to TRBJ2-1; 8 positions match TRBD2. The sequence was collected from a woman aged 55-70 years in a cohort exposed to, infected with or recovered from COVID-19 (not recorded which). The sequencing input was PBMCs or T cells enriched from blood (not recorded which). The CDR3 loop reads CASSDLEREISYNEQFF. The CDR3 region has the DNA TGTGCCAGCAGTGACCTTGAGCGGGAGATATCCTACAATGAGCAGTTCTTC.